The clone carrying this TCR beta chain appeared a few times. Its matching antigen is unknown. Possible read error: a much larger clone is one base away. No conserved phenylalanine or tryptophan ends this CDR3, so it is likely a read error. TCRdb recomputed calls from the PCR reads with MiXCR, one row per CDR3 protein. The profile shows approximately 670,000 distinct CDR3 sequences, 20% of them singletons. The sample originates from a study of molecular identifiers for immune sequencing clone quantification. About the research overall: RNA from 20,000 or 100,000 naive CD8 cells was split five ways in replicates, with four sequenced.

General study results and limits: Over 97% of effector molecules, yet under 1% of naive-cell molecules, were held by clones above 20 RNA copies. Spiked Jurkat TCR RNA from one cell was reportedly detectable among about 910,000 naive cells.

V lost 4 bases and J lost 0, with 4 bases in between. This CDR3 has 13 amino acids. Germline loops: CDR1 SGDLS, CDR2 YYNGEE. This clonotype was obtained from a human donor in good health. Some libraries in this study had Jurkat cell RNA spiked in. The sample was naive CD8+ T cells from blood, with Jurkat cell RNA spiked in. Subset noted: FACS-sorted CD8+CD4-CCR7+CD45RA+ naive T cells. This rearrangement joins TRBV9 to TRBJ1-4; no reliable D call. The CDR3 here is CASSPTTNEKLFL. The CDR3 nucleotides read TGTGCCAGCAGCCCCACAACTAATGAAAAACTGTTTCTT.